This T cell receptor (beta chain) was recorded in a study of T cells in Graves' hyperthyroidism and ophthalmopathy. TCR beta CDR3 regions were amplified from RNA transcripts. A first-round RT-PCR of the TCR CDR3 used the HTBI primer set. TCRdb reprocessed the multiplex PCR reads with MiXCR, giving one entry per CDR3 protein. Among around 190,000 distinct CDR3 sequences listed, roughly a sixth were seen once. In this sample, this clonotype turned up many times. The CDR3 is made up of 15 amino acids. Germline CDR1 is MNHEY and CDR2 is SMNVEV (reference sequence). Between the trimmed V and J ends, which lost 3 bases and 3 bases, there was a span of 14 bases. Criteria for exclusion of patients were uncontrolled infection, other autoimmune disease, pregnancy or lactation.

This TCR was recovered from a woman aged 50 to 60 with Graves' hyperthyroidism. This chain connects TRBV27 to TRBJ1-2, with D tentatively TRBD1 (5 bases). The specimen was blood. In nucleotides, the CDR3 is TGTGCCAGCAGTTTTGCCGGGACGTTGTACTATGGCTACACCTTC. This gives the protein CASSFAGTLYYGYTF.